This T cell receptor beta chain was identified in a study of post-analysis software for immune sequencing data. General study findings and limits: Comparison of patients with controls showed five TRBV segments more frequent in patients, TRBV5-6, TRBV5-1 and TRBV20-1 among them.

Carried by the TCR beta cDNA libraries were unique molecular identifiers. A single record per CDR3 protein comes from TCRdb applying MiXCR to the PCR reads. This sample has a few hundred thousand distinct CDR3 sequences, with nearly 45% found just once. This CDR3 has 16 residues. After removal of 3 bases from V and 8 bases from J, the junction contained 7 bases not matched to a gene. Germline values: CDR1 MDHEN, CDR2 SYDVKM. Notes on this clonotype: As yet, its antigen is unknown.

The chain uses TRBV28 and TRBJ2-5, with 15 bases identical to TRBD2. This receptor was identified in a girl between 10 and 17 years old with multiple sclerosis. The sample consisted of blood. The CDR3, as DNA: TGTGCCAGCAGTTTTTCGGGGGGACTAGCGGGAGGAACCCAGTACTTC. This sequence encodes CASSFSGGLAGGTQYF. Full variable domain (outside the CDR3, taken from reference TRBV28 and TRBJ2-5): DVKVTQSSRYLVKRTGEKVFLECVQDMDHENMFWYRQDPGLGLRLIYFSYDVKMKEKGDIPEGYSVSREKKERFSLILESASTNQTSMYLCASSFSGGLAGGTQYFGPGTRLLVL.